Described below is a single T cell receptor (beta chain) sequence and its context. No antigen is known for it. The immunoSEQ assay was v3.0, run at survey level. Each sample aimed for about 40,000-50,000 sequenced T-cell genomes. Some clones are missing from TCRdb's copy, which holds only in-frame ones; the method was immunoSEQ multiplex PCR. Of about 24,000 clones listed, 81% were seen once; the top ten hold 5.5% to 6%. These data originate in a study of long-term antiretroviral therapy in people with HIV. Broader study findings: Drawn between the mid-2000s and the late 2010s, the blood was possibly obtained under older ART regimens. Unavailable data included ART adherence, viral resistance and therapy changes (switches in treatment). Clonotypes expanded prior to ART showed repertoire dominance at all sampled time points.

Per the germline V gene, CDR1 is MDHEN and CDR2 is SYDVKM. Trimming removed 3 bases at V and 4 bases at J, with 14 bases between. The CDR3 contains 15 residues. Material: unsorted PBMCs, obtained 4.4 years after starting antiretroviral therapy. This chain joins TRBV28 and TRBJ2-3, with D uncertain. This TCR came from a man aged 25 to 40 with HIV. CDR3 in DNA: TGTGCCAGCAGTTTTATCCTGGAGACCCCAGATACGCAGTATTTT. Its translation: CASSFILETPDTQYF.